The rows below give T cell receptor beta chains drawn from one sample of a study of cytomegalovirus exposure and HLA in healthy donors. TCRdb's copy holds only in-frame clones and misses some; the assay was immunoSEQ multiplex PCR. The data contain around 150,000 clones, more than 70% of them seen just once; the ten biggest clones take up around 4.2%. The specimen sequenced was PBMCs. These receptor sequences come from a man aged 50 to 59 in good health and CMV-seropositive. Both conserved end residues are part of each CDR3. D genes are given only for firm matches. A clone size is listed for some rows: how often the clone was seen (once, few, many), or a class if it is expanded.

size,V,D,length,J,CDR3,DNA
few,TRBV10-3,TRBD1,15,TRBJ2-7,CAISEWGQRSYEQYF,TGTGCCATCAGTGAGTGGGGACAGCGCTCCTACGAGCAGTACTTC
few,TRBV19,TRBD2,14,TRBJ2-1,CASSSGGDYNEQFF,TGTGCCAGTAGTAGCGGGGGGGATTACAATGAGCAGTTCTTC
NA,TRBV7-8,NA,15,TRBJ1-1,CASSLARARNTEAFF,TGTGCCAGCAGCTTAGCGCGGGCACGGAACACTGAAGCTTTCTTT
NA,TRBV2,NA,15,TRBJ2-5,CASSEWGVGVETQYF,TGTGCCAGCAGTGAATGGGGGGTGGGAGTAGAGACCCAGTACTTC
few,TRBV19,NA,11,TRBJ2-7,CASGLLYEQYF,TGTGCCAGTGGACTCCTCTACGAGCAGTACTTC
NA,TRBV11-3,TRBD2,17,TRBJ2-5,CASSLAAVLAPQETQYF,TGTGCCAGCAGCTTAGCCGCGGTACTAGCGCCGCAAGAGACCCAGTACTTC
few,TRBV9,NA,16,TRBJ2-3,CASSVDRSRRTDTQYF,TGTGCCAGCAGCGTAGATCGTAGTAGGCGGACAGATACGCAGTATTTT
NA,TRBV18,NA,13,TRBJ2-7,CASSFVGGYEQYF,TGTGCCAGCTCCTTCGTAGGGGGCTACGAGCAGTACTTC
NA,TRBV5-4,TRBD1,14,TRBJ1-4,CASSSDRLNEKLFF,TGTGCCAGCAGCTCGGACAGGCTTAATGAAAAACTGTTTTTT
NA,TRBV7-9,TRBD1,14,TRBJ1-2,CASSLGTARYGYTF,TGTGCCAGCAGCTTGGGGACAGCTCGCTATGGCTACACCTTC
once,TRBV5-4,NA,12,TRBJ1-5,CASSLDSQPQHF,TGTGCCAGCAGCTTGGACAGTCAGCCCCAGCATTTT
few,TRBV2,NA,13,TRBJ2-7,CASSTIGEGEQYF,TGTGCCAGCAGTACCATCGGTGAGGGCGAGCAGTACTTC
NA,TRBV7-9,TRBD2,19,TRBJ2-3,CASSLGPGVAGDGTDTQYF,TGTGCCAGCAGCTTAGGTCCGGGAGTAGCGGGAGACGGCACAGATACGCAGTATTTT
NA,TRBV27,NA,12,TRBJ2-1,CASSRLDNEQFF,TGTGCCAGCAGTAGACTCGACAATGAGCAGTTCTTC
NA,TRBV29-1,TRBD2,15,TRBJ2-3,CSATSGRASTDTQYF,TGCAGCGCGACTAGCGGGAGGGCTAGCACAGATACGCAGTATTTT
NA,TRBV5-4,NA,14,TRBJ1-1,CASSWETANTEAFF,TGTGCCAGCAGCTGGGAGACCGCAAACACTGAAGCTTTCTTT
few,TRBV4-2,TRBD1,14,TRBJ1-4,CASSQGQGNEKLFF,TGTGCCAGCAGCCAAGGACAGGGTAATGAAAAACTGTTTTTT
few,TRBV4-2,TRBD2,16,TRBJ2-1,CASSQDASGGGNEQFF,TGTGCCAGCAGCCAAGATGCCAGCGGGGGGGGGAATGAGCAGTTCTTC